The clone carrying this T cell receptor beta chain came up many times. V shed 5 bases and J shed 3 bases, with 5 bases lying between them. The CDR3 has 12 amino acids. Germline CDR1 and CDR2: MNHNS and SASEGT. Using its own MiXCR run on the PCR reads, TCRdb lists one record per CDR3 protein. The sample has approximately 18,000 distinct CDR3 sequences, approximately 40% seen once; the top ten hold 6% to 7%. These data originate in a study of tumor-infiltrating lymphocytes in oesophageal squamous cell carcinoma. This TCR was sampled from a male donor with esophageal squamous cell carcinoma. Sequenced sample: blood. The chain combines TRBV6-1 with TRBJ2-1; D gene ambiguous. CDR3 in DNA: TGTGCCAGCAGTATGATCTACAATGAGCAGTTCTTC. It encodes CASSMIYNEQFF.